This TCR beta chain was recovered during a study of radiotherapy plus CTLA-4 blockade in lung cancer. Across the study: Across the patients, objective responses occurred in approximately 17%, and disease control in under 35%. Study-level points and caveats: The best prediction of response reportedly came from early blood T cell clone dynamics, with interferon-beta. Clones of tumor-derived TCRs expanded in blood after radiotherapy plus ipilimumab.

TCRdb's table, derived via immunoSEQ multiplex PCR, lists solely in-frame clones and lacks some. The profile shows 71,000 or so clones, roughly 86% of them singletons. Notes on this clone: The antigen is undetermined.

The source material was peripheral blood, sampled from a patient treated with radiotherapy plus ipilimumab. The sequence came from a human donor with non-small cell lung cancer who had stable disease on radiotherapy plus ipilimumab.

The CDR3 is CASKGLAANTGELFF. The CDR3 DNA reads as TGTGCCAGTAAAGGGTTAGCGGCGAACACCGGGGAGCTGTTTTTT. The rearrangement links TRBV19 to TRBJ2-2, with D possibly being TRBD2 (6 bases). Germline-derived CDR1 and CDR2 are LNHDA and SQIVND (reference sequence). V was cut by 7 bases and J by 0 bases, with 12 bases left in between. The CDR3 is 15 residues long. The complete variable domain, with remaining parts taken from reference TRBV19 and TRBJ2-2, reads DGGITQSPKYLFRKEGQNVTLSCEQNLNHDAMYWYRQDPGQGLRLIYYSQIVNDFQKGDIAEGYSVSREKKESFPLTVTSAQKNPTAFYLCASKGLAANTGELFFGEGSRLTVL.